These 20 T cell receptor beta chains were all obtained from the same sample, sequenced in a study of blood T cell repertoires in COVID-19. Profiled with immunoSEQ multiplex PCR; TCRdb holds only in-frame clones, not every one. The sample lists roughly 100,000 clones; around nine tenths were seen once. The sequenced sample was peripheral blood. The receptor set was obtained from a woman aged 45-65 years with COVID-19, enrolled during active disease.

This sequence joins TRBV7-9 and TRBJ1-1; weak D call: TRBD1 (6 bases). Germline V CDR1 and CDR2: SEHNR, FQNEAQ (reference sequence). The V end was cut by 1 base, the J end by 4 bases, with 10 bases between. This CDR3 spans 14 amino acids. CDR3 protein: CASSLEWGPTEAFF. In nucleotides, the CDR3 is TGTGCCAGCAGCTTAGAATGGGGGCCCACTGAAGCTTTCTTT. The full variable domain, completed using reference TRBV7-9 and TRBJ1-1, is DTGVSQNPRHKITKRGQNVTFRCDPISEHNRLYWYRQTLGQGPEFLTYFQNEAQLEKSRLLSDRFSAERPKGSFSTLEIQRTEQGDSAMYLCASSLEWGPTEAFFGQGTRLTVV.

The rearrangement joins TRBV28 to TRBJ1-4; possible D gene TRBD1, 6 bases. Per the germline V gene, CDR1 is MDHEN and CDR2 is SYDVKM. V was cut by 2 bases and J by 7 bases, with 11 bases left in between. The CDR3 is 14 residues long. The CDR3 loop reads CASSLGGLTEKLFF. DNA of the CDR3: TGTGCCAGCAGTTTAGGGGGCCTAACTGAAAAACTGTTTTTT.

Written as DNA, the CDR3 is TGTGCCACCAGTGAGTCAGGGGTTTATGGCTACACCTTC. Amino acid sequence: CATSESGVYGYTF. The V gene is TRBV24-1, the J gene TRBJ1-2; tentative D call: TRBD1 (6 bases). Germline lookup yields CDR1 KGHDR and CDR2 SFDVKD. This CDR3 comprises 13 residues. V lost 4 bases and J lost 5, with 10 bases in between.

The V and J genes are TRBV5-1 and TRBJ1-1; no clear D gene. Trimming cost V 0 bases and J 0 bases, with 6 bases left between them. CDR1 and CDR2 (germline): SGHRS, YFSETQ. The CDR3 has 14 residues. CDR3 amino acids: CASSLDGMNTEAFF. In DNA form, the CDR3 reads TGCGCCAGCAGCTTGGACGGTATGAACACTGAAGCTTTCTTT.

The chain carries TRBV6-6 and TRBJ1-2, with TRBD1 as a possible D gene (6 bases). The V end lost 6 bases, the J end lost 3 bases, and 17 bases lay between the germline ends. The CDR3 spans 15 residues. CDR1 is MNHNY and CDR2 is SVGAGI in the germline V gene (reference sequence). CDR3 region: CASSSGWGRDYGYTF. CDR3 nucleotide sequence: TGTGCCAGCAGCTCGGGGTGGGGGCGAGACTATGGCTACACCTTC.

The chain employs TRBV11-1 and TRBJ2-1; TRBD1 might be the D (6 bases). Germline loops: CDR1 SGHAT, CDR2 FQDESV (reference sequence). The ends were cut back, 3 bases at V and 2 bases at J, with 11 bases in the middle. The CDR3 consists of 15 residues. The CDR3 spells CASSFGQNPYNEQFF. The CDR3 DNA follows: TGTGCCAGCAGCTTCGGACAGAACCCCTACAATGAGCAGTTCTTC. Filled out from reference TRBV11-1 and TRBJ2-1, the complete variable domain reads EAEVAQSPRYKITEKSQAVAFWCDPISGHATLYWYRQILGQGPELLVQFQDESVVDDSQLPKDRFSAERLKGVDSTLKIQPAELGDSAMYLCASSFGQNPYNEQFFGPGTRLTVL.

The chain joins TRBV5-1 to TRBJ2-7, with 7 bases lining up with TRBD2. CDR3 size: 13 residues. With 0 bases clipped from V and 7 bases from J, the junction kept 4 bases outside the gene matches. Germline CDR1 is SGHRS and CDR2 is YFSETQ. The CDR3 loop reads CASSLVSGGEQYV. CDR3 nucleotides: TGCGCCAGCAGCTTGGTATCGGGAGGAGAGCAGTACGTC.

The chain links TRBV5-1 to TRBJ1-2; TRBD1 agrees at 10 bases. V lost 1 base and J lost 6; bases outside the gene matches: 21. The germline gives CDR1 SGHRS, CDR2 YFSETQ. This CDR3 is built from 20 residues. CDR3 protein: CASSLTFGRDRGRRYDGYTF. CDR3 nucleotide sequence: TGCGCCAGCAGCTTGACTTTTGGACGTGACAGGGGGCGCAGATATGATGGCTACACCTTC.

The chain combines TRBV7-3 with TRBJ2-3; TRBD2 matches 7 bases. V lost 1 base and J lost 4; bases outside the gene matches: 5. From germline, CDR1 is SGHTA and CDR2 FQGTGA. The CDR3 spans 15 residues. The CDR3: CASSLKAGFPDTQYF. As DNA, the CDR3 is TGTGCCAGCAGCTTAAAAGCGGGGTTTCCAGATACGCAGTATTTT.

The CDR3 is CASSLFRAHGYTF. The CDR3 DNA reads as TGTGCCAGCAGTTTATTCAGGGCGCATGGCTACACCTTC. The genes are TRBV12-3 or TRBV12-4 and TRBJ1-2; a possible D gene is TRBD1 (5 bases). V dropped 2 bases and J dropped 6 bases, with 10 bases sitting between them. The CDR3 contains 13 residues.

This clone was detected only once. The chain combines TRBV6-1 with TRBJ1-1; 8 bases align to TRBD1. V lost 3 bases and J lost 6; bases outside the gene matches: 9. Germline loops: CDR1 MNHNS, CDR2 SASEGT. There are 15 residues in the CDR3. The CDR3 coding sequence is TGTGCCAGCAGTGATCAGGGGGCGCGTGGCTCTGAAGCTTTCTTT. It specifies CASSDQGARGSEAFF.

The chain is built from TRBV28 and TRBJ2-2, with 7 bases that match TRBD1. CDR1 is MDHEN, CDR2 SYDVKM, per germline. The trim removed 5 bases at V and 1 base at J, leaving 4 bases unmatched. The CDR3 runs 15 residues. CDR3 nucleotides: TGTGCCAGCAGTGGACAGGAGTTGAACACCGGGGAGCTGTTTTTT. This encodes CASSGQELNTGELFF.

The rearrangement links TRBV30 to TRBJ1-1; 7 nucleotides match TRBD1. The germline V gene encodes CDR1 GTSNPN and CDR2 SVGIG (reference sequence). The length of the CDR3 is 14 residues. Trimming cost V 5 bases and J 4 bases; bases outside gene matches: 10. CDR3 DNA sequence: TGTGCCTGGGACCACAGGGGCGCTGGCACTGAAGCTTTCTTT. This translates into CAWDHRGAGTEAFF.

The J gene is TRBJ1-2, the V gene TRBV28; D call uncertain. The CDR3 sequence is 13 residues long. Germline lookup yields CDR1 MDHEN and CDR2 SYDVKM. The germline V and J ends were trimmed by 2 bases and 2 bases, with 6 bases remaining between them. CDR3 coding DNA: TGTGCCAGCAGTTTAGTCCGGAACTATGGCTACACCTTC. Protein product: CASSLVRNYGYTF.

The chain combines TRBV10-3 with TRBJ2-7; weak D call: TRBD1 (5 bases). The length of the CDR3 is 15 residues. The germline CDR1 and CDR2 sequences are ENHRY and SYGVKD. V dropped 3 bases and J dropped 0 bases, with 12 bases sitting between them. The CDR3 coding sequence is TGTGCCATCAGTGACCCCCCGCAGGGCTCCTACGAGCAGTACTTC. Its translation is CAISDPPQGSYEQYF.

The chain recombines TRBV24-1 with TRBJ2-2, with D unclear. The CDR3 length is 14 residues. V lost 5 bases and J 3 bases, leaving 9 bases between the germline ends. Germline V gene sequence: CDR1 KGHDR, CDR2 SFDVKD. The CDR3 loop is CATSVGLYTGELFF. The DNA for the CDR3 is TGTGCCACCAGTGTTGGGCTATACACCGGGGAGCTGTTTTTT.

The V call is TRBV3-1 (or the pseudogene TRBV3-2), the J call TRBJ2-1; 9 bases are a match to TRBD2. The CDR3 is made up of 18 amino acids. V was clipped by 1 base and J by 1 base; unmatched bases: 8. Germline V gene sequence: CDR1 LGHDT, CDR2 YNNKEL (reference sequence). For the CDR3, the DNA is TGTGCCAGCAGCCAAGGTTCGAGCGGGGGGATTTCCTACAATGAGCAGTTCTTC. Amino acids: CASSQGSSGGISYNEQFF.

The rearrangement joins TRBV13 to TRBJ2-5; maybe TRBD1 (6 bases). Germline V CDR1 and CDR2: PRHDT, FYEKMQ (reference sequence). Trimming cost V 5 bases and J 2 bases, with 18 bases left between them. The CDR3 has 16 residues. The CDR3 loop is CASSVANWGTQETQYF. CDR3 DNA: TGTGCCAGCAGCGTAGCGAATTGGGGGACACAAGAGACCCAGTACTTC.

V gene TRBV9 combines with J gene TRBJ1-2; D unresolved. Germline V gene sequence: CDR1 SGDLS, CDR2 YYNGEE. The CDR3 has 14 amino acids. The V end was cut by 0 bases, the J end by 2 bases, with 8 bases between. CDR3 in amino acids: CASSVGGTNYGYTF. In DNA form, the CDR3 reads TGTGCCAGCAGCGTAGGCGGCACGAACTATGGCTACACCTTC.

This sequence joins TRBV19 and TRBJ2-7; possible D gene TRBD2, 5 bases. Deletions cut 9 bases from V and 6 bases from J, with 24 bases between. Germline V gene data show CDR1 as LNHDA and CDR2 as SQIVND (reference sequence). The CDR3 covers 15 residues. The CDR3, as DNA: TGTGCCAGACACGCGATGGAGAACTCGGGATGCGAGCAGTACGTC. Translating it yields CARHAMENSGCEQYV.